One sample yielded the 14 T cell receptor beta chains listed below, sequenced in a study of beta chain features in type 1 diabetes. Isolated RNA was reverse transcribed in full, so expressed TCRB transcripts were sequenced. The repertoire was sequenced with immunoSEQ multiplex PCR; TCRdb's copy has only in-frame clones and lacks some. Of 680,000 or so clones listed, roughly a sixth were seen once; the top ten hold around 0.095%. Material for sequencing was naive CD4+ T cells from blood. Receptor source: a man between 18 and 35 years old in good health.

The chain carries TRBV2 and TRBJ1-5; no reliable D call. This CDR3 comprises 14 residues. The V and J ends lost 7 bases and 1 base respectively, with 11 bases between them. Germline CDR1 reads SNHLY; CDR2 reads FYNNEI. CDR3 DNA: TGTGCCAGCAATCGGAGGACGAGCAATCAGCCCCAGCATTTT. This sequence encodes CASNRRTSNQPQHF. The full variable domain, with the rest looked up from reference TRBV2 and TRBJ1-5, is EPEVTQTPSHQVTQMGQEVILRCVPISNHLYFYWYRQILGQKVEFLVSFYNNEISEKSEIFDDQFSVERPDGSNFTLKIRSTKLEDSAMYFCASNRRTSNQPQHFGDGTRLSIL.

This clone was picked up a small number of times. The chain combines TRBV2 with TRBJ1-5; D is perhaps TRBD1 (6 bases). Germline assignment: CDR1 SNHLY and CDR2 FYNNEI. There are 15 residues in the CDR3. The germline V and J ends were trimmed by 4 bases and 0 bases, with 10 bases remaining between them. The CDR3 DNA is TGTGCCAGCAGTGCCGACAGGCTTAGCAATCAGCCCCAGCATTTT. This gives the protein CASSADRLSNQPQHF.

The chain couples TRBV30 to TRBJ1-6; D perhaps matches TRBD1 (5 bases). Between the trimmed V and J ends, which lost 5 bases and 0 bases, there was a span of 14 bases. This CDR3 is 16 amino acids long. Germline CDR1 and CDR2: GTSNPN and SVGIG (reference sequence). DNA of the CDR3: TGTGCCTGGGAGCTGGGGCCGAGCTCCTATAATTCACCCCTCCACTTT. Amino acid sequence: CAWELGPSSYNSPLHF.

The chain recombines TRBV29-1 with TRBJ2-1; possible D gene TRBD1, 6 bases. Germline CDR1 SQVTM, CDR2 ANQGSEA. This CDR3 has 11 amino acids. Trimming left V 7 bases short and J 7 bases short, with 11 bases between. The CDR3 is CSAYRENEQFF. The CDR3 DNA reads as TGCAGCGCCTACAGGGAAAATGAGCAGTTCTTC.

CDR3 sequence: CASSSLGGNTIYF. CDR3 in DNA: TGTGCCAGCAGCTCCCTCGGGGGAAACACCATATATTTT. V gene TRBV7-9 combines with J gene TRBJ1-3; D not resolved. The germline V and J ends were trimmed by 4 bases and 4 bases, with 8 bases remaining between them. This CDR3 has 13 amino acids. Germline V gives CDR1 SEHNR, CDR2 FQNEAQ (reference sequence).

This clone was detected only a few times. This chain joins TRBV7-6 and TRBJ1-1; no clear D. V dropped 5 bases and J dropped 11 bases, with 18 bases sitting between them. CDR1 is SGHVS, CDR2 FNYEAQ, per germline. The CDR3 is 13 amino acids. CDR3 sequence reads: CASSPDGPPGAFF. The CDR3 DNA sequence: TGTGCCAGCAGCCCGGACGGGCCTCCTGGCGCTTTCTTT.

This clone was observed a few times. The chain has TRBV20-1 and TRBJ1-1; possible D gene TRBD1, 5 bases. The CDR3 covers 11 residues. V was pared by 4 bases and J by 8 bases, with 11 bases between. Germline assignment: CDR1 DFQATT and CDR2 SNEGSKA (reference sequence). CDR3 DNA: TGCAGTGCTAATGAGGGGCGGGAAGCTTTCTTT. Amino acids: CSANEGREAFF.

The V call is TRBV7-2, the J call TRBJ2-3; no firm D call. The CDR3 covers 15 residues. V lost 1 base to trimming and J lost 5 bases, with 13 bases between them. CDR1 and CDR2 (germline): SGHTA, FQGNSA. The CDR3 nucleotides read TGTGCCAGCAGCTTAGTTGGTGGTGCGATAGATACGCAGTATTTT. Its protein is CASSLVGGAIDTQYF.

This clone was counted only a few times. The genes are TRBV5-1 and TRBJ2-3; 10 nucleotides agree with TRBD2. Germline assignment: CDR1 SGHRS and CDR2 YFSETQ. The junction had 2 bases not matched to a gene; V was cut back by 1 base and J by 0 bases. This CDR3 is 16 amino acids long. The CDR3 DNA is TGCGCCAGCAGCTTGTCACTAGCGGGGAGCACAGATACGCAGTATTTT. This translates into CASSLSLAGSTDTQYF.

This clone was seen only a few times. The chain links TRBV27 to TRBJ1-3; TRBD1 agrees at 7 bases. Germline V gene data show CDR1 as MNHEY and CDR2 as SMNVEV (reference sequence). V lost 3 bases to trimming and J lost 2 bases; unmatched junction nucleotides: 4. The CDR3 spans 15 residues. The CDR3 nucleotides are TGTGCCAGCAGTTTCCGACAGGGACCTGGAAACACCATATATTTT. It translates to CASSFRQGPGNTIYF.

This clone showed up just a few times. The chain links TRBV18 to TRBJ1-5; maybe TRBD1 (5 bases). The V gene's germline CDR1 is KGHSH and CDR2 LQKENI. The CDR3 sequence is 16 residues long. Trimming removed 11 bases from V and 0 bases from J, with 20 bases in between. CDR3 coding DNA: TGTGCCTCGGGGGTCTCGTCCCCGAATAGCAATCAGCCCCAGCATTTT. It encodes CASGVSSPNSNQPQHF. Full variable domain (remainder filled in from reference TRBV18 and TRBJ1-5): NAGVMQNPRHLVRRRGQEARLRCSPMKGHSHVYWYRQLPEEGLKFMVYLQKENIIDESGMPKERFSAEFPKEGPSILRIQQVVRGDSAAYFCASGVSSPNSNQPQHFGDGTRLSIL.

Remarks on this clone: The same CDR3 is also encoded by other DNA sequences in this sample. This chain joins TRBV5-1 and TRBJ1-2, with 9 bases that match TRBD1. The ends lost 0 bases at V and 5 bases at J; junction bases unmatched: 2. The CDR3 is 14 residues long. CDR1 is SGHRS, CDR2 YFSETQ, per germline. CDR3 sequence: CASSLGTGEYGYTF. CDR3 DNA: TGCGCCAGCAGCTTGGGGACAGGGGAATATGGCTACACCTTC.

This sequence joins TRBV11-2 and TRBJ2-2; 9 positions agree with TRBD1. The CDR3 runs to 15 residues. Germline V lookup: CDR1 SGHAT, CDR2 FQNNGV. V shed 7 bases and J 3 bases; nucleotides not matched to a gene: 6. The CDR3 coding sequence is TGTGCCAGCAACAGGGGGCTGACCTACACCGGGGAGCTGTTTTTT. As protein: CASNRGLTYTGELFF.

This chain connects TRBV7-9 to TRBJ1-5; D unclear. The CDR3 runs to 13 residues. The ends were cut back, 5 bases at V and 7 bases at J, with 12 bases in the middle. Germline loops: CDR1 SEHNR, CDR2 FQNEAQ (reference sequence). In DNA, the CDR3 is TGTGCCAGCAGCCCCCGGGAGGGCCAGCCCCAGCATTTT. Encoded protein: CASSPREGQPQHF.